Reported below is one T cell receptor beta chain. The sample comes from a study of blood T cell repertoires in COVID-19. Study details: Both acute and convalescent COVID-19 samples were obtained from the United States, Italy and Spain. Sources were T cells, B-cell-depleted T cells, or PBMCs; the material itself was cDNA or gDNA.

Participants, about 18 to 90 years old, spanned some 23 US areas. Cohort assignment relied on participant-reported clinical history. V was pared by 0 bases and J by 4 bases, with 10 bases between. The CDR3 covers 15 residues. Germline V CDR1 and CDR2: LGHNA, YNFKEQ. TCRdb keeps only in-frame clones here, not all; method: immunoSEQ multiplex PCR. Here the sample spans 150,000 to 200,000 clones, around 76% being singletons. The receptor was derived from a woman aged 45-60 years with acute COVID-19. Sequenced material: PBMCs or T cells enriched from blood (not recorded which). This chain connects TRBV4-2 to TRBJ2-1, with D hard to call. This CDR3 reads CASSQDGSDYNEQFF. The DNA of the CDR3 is TGTGCCAGCAGCCAAGATGGCTCCGATTACAATGAGCAGTTCTTC.